This T cell receptor (beta chain) appears in the sequencing data of a study of blood T cell repertoires in COVID-19. Sequencing used immunoSEQ multiplex PCR; TCRdb keeps in-frame clones, though not all of them. The sample lists approximately 230,000 clones; around 83% were seen once. The germline V and J ends were trimmed by 5 bases and 2 bases, with 5 bases remaining between them. The germline gives CDR1 MNHNY, CDR2 SVGAGI (reference sequence). The CDR3 loop spans 12 amino acids. This chain connects TRBV6-6 to TRBJ2-3, with D hard to call. The TCR was taken from a man older than 75 with acute or convalescent COVID-19. The sample was peripheral blood. This chain's CDR3 is CASSLDTDTQYF. The CDR3 DNA is TGTGCCAGCAGTCTAGACACAGATACGCAGTATTTT.